This T cell receptor beta chain is drawn from a study of a mutant IDH1 vaccine in newly diagnosed glioma. V was trimmed by 2 bases and J by 1 base, leaving 15 bases between them. The V gene's germline CDR1 is MGHRA and CDR2 YSYEKL. The CDR3 has 17 amino acids. This clone has only one observation. Time point denoted: baseline, week 1 (first vaccination visit). Noted treatment: pre-vaccination baseline after standard-of-care therapy. Data came from immunoSEQ multiplex PCR; TCRdb stores just in-frame clones and leaves some out. The data hold about 33,000 clones, with 70% to 90% observed a single time. The chain uses TRBV4-1 and TRBJ2-1, with a tentative D call TRBD1 (6 bases). The source of this sequence is a woman aged 40 to 50 with glioma. Here the sequenced sample was PBMCs, taken from a glioma patient treated with radiotherapy, temozolomide or both. CDR3 amino acids: CASSQLFRGSSYNEQFF. As DNA, the CDR3 is TGCGCCAGCAGCCAACTATTTAGGGGGAGTTCCTACAATGAGCAGTTCTTC.